These 9 T cell receptor beta chains share one sample of origin, sequenced in a study of blood T cell repertoires in COVID-19. Profiled with immunoSEQ multiplex PCR; TCRdb holds only in-frame clones, not every one. The sample shows approximately 120,000 clones, around three quarters of them seen only once. The sequenced material came from peripheral blood. The receptor source for this set is a human donor in a cohort sampled during active COVID-19.

CDR3 protein: CASSQGRQSNSPLHF. The CDR3 nucleotides are TGTGCCAGCAGCCAAGGGCGACAGAGTAATTCACCCCTCCACTTT. The chain combines TRBV4-2 with TRBJ1-6, with D tentatively TRBD1 (5 bases). The CDR3 runs 15 residues. The germline V gene has CDR1 LGHNA and CDR2 YNFKEQ. V was clipped by 1 base and J by 6 bases, with 10 bases between them.

This chain uses TRBV19 with TRBJ1-5; TRBD1 is a possible D gene (5 bases). V lost 3 bases, J lost 3 bases, and 12 bases lay in between. CDR3 size: 15 residues. The germline CDR1 and CDR2 sequences are LNHDA and SQIVND (reference sequence). The CDR3 DNA is TGTGCCAGTAGTATCGGGGGGTTCTCCAATCAGCCCCAGCATTTT. Translation: CASSIGGFSNQPQHF. Drawing the rest from reference TRBV19 and TRBJ1-5, the complete variable domain is DGGITQSPKYLFRKEGQNVTLSCEQNLNHDAMYWYRQDPGQGLRLIYYSQIVNDFQKGDIAEGYSVSREKKESFPLTVTSAQKNPTAFYLCASSIGGFSNQPQHFGDGTRLSIL.

The chain carries TRBV4-1 and TRBJ1-6; D call uncertain. The CDR3 contains 14 residues. V lost 0 bases, J lost 6 bases, and 6 bases lay in between. Germline V gene sequence: CDR1 MGHRA, CDR2 YSYEKL. The CDR3 spells CASSQDNFNSPLHF. In DNA form, the CDR3 reads TGCGCCAGCAGCCAAGATAACTTTAATTCACCCCTCCACTTT.

This chain links TRBV30 with TRBJ1-2, with no clear D. Germline CDR1 and CDR2: GTSNPN and SVGIG (reference sequence). This CDR3 spans 13 amino acids. Trimming shortened V by 5 bases and J by 4 bases, and 14 bases separated the two germline ends. CDR3 amino acids: CAWAPGAVYGYTF. The CDR3 DNA is TGTGCCTGGGCTCCCGGAGCCGTCTATGGCTACACCTTC.

This chain joins TRBV19 and TRBJ1-2; D gene ambiguous. CDR1 LNHDA and CDR2 SQIVND come from the germline V gene (reference sequence). The V end lost 3 bases, the J end lost 6 bases, and 14 bases lay between the germline ends. The CDR3 runs to 14 residues. CDR3 bases: TGTGCCAGTAGTATGCGGCGGAATTCGGATGGCTACACCTTC. Its translation is CASSMRRNSDGYTF.

The gene calls are TRBV7-6 and TRBJ2-5, with TRBD1 as a possible D gene (5 bases). The CDR3 spans 16 residues. CDR1 is SGHVS and CDR2 is FNYEAQ in the germline V gene. Trimming left V 1 base short and J 1 base short, with 13 bases between. In DNA, the CDR3 is TGTGCCAGCAGCTTAGAGCAGGGTTTCTTCCAAGAGACCCAGTACTTC. This encodes CASSLEQGFFQETQYF.

As DNA, the CDR3 is TGTGCCAGCAGGGGGGACAGTTCGGTTTCCTACGAGCAGTACTTC. It encodes CASRGDSSVSYEQYF. The chain couples TRBV6-5 to TRBJ2-7; TRBD1 aligns across 7 bases. Per the germline V gene, CDR1 is MNHEY and CDR2 is SVGAGI. The J segment lost 1 base and the V segment lost 6 bases, leaving 9 bases of the junction unmatched. The CDR3 length is 15 residues.

The rearrangement uses TRBV24-1 and TRBJ1-4; 11 nucleotides match TRBD1. In germline, CDR1 is KGHDR, CDR2 SFDVKD. The length of the CDR3 is 15 residues. With 3 bases clipped from V and 7 bases from J, the junction kept 3 bases outside the gene matches. The CDR3 DNA reads as TGTGCCACCAGTGATCCGGGACAGGGGGTTGAAAAACTGTTTTTT. It translates to CATSDPGQGVEKLFF.

This clone was found once. J is TRBJ1-6 and V is TRBV7-9; 9 positions agree with TRBD1. Germline CDR1 SEHNR, CDR2 FQNEAQ (reference sequence). This CDR3 comprises 13 residues. Trimming took 0 bases from V and 12 from J; bases not matched to a gene: 0. The CDR3 sequence is CASSLAGQGPLHF. The CDR3 coding sequence is TGTGCCAGCAGCTTAGCGGGACAGGGACCCCTCCACTTT.